The 27 T cell receptor beta chains below all came from one sample that was sequenced in a study of T cells in tuberculosis. Sequenced by immunoSEQ multiplex PCR; TCRdb stores in-frame clones only, minus some. The repertoire holds about 44,000 clones, with roughly 96% as singletons. Source material: PBMCs. The receptors were sampled from a donor aged 10 to 29 with latent tuberculosis or without tuberculosis infection.

V is TRBV7-2 and J is TRBJ1-1; TRBD1 matches 11 bases. Germline CDR1 SGHTA, CDR2 FQGNSA. V was clipped by 3 bases and J by 3 bases; unmatched bases: 12. The CDR3 is 18 amino acids. The CDR3 nucleotides are TGTGCCAGCAGCTTTCCTAGGACAGGGGGCGCGGTTGACACTGAAGCTTTCTTT. Its protein is CASSFPRTGGAVDTEAFF. Based on the CDR3 plus reference TRBV7-2 and TRBJ1-1, the full variable domain is GAGVSQSPSNKVTEKGKDVELRCDPISGHTALYWYRQSLGQGLEFLIYFQGNSAPDKSGLPSDRFSAERTGGSVSTLTIQRTQQEDSAVYLCASSFPRTGGAVDTEAFFGQGTRLTVV.

The chain joins TRBV4-1 to TRBJ1-5, with D possibly being TRBD1 (5 bases). V lost 3 bases to trimming and J lost 2 bases, with 20 bases between them. From germline, CDR1 is MGHRA and CDR2 YSYEKL. The CDR3 length is 18 residues. In DNA form, the CDR3 reads TGCGCCAGCAGCCATGAAAGGGGCAACCGAGACGGCAATCAGCCCCAGCATTTT. Encoded protein: CASSHERGNRDGNQPQHF.

The V and J genes are TRBV29-1 and TRBJ2-3; 8 bases are a match to TRBD2. The CDR3 has 17 residues. CDR1 and CDR2 (germline): SQVTM, ANQGSEA. The V and J ends lost 3 bases and 0 bases, in that order; junction bases with no gene match: 11. The CDR3 DNA follows: TGCAGCGTTGACGGGTGGTTCGGGGGGGGAAGCACAGATACGCAGTATTTT. It specifies CSVDGWFGGGSTDTQYF.

CDR3 in DNA: TGCAGCGTTGGCAGGAGGGAAGAAAAACTGTTTTTT. Translating gives CSVGRREEKLFF. The chain has TRBV29-1 and TRBJ1-4; D unresolved. From germline, CDR1 is SQVTM and CDR2 ANQGSEA. The CDR3 runs to 12 residues. Trimming shortened V by 4 bases and J by 8 bases, and 11 bases separated the two germline ends.

The CDR3 DNA sequence: TGTGCCAGCAGCTTAGCAGGGTGGGGCTATGGCTACACCTTC. It translates to CASSLAGWGYGYTF. The rearrangement links TRBV11-2 to TRBJ1-2; D might be TRBD1 (5 bases). Germline V lookup: CDR1 SGHAT, CDR2 FQNNGV. This CDR3 is 14 amino acids long. V lost 1 base and J 4 bases, leaving 10 bases between the germline ends.

This chain links TRBV19 with TRBJ2-1; 12 bases are a match to TRBD2. The CDR3 runs 13 residues. Germline V gene data show CDR1 as LNHDA and CDR2 as SQIVND (reference sequence). With V trimmed by 5 bases and J by 12 bases, 5 bases remained unmatched. The CDR3 sequence: CASSLLTSGRQFF. CDR3 coding DNA: TGTGCCAGTAGTCTCCTGACTAGCGGGAGGCAGTTCTTC.

The DNA of the CDR3 is TGTGCCACTACTCAAAGGACAGGGGGCATCGGGGAGCTGTTTTTT. The encoded protein is CATTQRTGGIGELFF. V is TRBV11-2 and J is TRBJ2-2; TRBD1 aligns across 11 bases. The CDR3 is 15 residues long. J gave up 7 bases and V 10 bases, and 11 bases lay outside the gene matches. CDR1 and CDR2 (germline): SGHAT, FQNNGV.

The chain recombines TRBV27 with TRBJ2-6, with D unresolved. V was clipped by 2 bases and J by 9 bases, with 11 bases between them. The germline gives CDR1 MNHEY, CDR2 SMNVEV (reference sequence). The CDR3 totals 14 residues. CDR3 sequence reads: CASSLNFPLNVLTF. CDR3 in DNA: TGTGCCAGCAGTTTAAATTTTCCCCTCAACGTCCTGACTTTC.

The chain joins TRBV14 to TRBJ2-2, with 9 bases aligning to TRBD1. The CDR3 is 16 amino acids. Germline V gene sequence: CDR1 SGHDN, CDR2 FVKESK. The trim removed 4 bases at V and 6 bases at J, leaving 9 bases unmatched. In DNA form, the CDR3 reads TGTGCCAGCAGCCTCTACAGGGGGCGTATTCCCGGGGAGCTGTTTTTT. It specifies CASSLYRGRIPGELFF. Looking up the rest from reference TRBV14 and TRBJ2-2 gives the full variable domain: EAGVTQFPSHSVIEKGQTVTLRCDPISGHDNLYWYRRVMGKEIKFLLHFVKESKQDESGMPNNRFLAERTGGTYSTLKVQPAELEDSGVYFCASSLYRGRIPGELFFGEGSRLTVL.

The chain links TRBV4-1 to TRBJ2-7; a weak D match, TRBD2 (6 bases). CDR3 length: 15 amino acids. Deletions cut 2 bases from V and 2 bases from J, with 13 bases between. The germline gives CDR1 MGHRA, CDR2 YSYEKL. The CDR3 spells CASSQSRDLPYEQYF. CDR3 nucleotide sequence: TGCGCCAGCAGCCAATCCCGGGACTTACCCTACGAGCAGTACTTC.

The rearrangement links TRBV19 to TRBJ1-1, with D perhaps matching TRBD1 (6 bases). CDR1 LNHDA and CDR2 SQIVND come from the germline V gene (reference sequence). Trimming stripped 7 bases from V and 1 base from J, with 13 bases between. The CDR3 is 14 residues long. CDR3 protein: CASILTGTNTEAFF. DNA of the CDR3: TGTGCCAGTATACTGACAGGAACGAACACTGAAGCTTTCTTT.

In regard to this clone: One junction end disagrees with the germline gene, perhaps due to a read error. The chain employs TRBV2 and TRBJ2-3; maybe TRBD2 (6 bases). Germline-derived CDR1 and CDR2 are SNHLY and FYNNEI. CDR3 size: 10 residues. This CDR3 is CASSEAGEVF. For the CDR3, the DNA is TGTGCCAGCAGTGAAGCGGGGGAGGTATTT.

The rearrangement joins TRBV7-9 to TRBJ2-1, with 9 bases aligning to TRBD1. The germline gives CDR1 SEHNR, CDR2 FQNEAQ (reference sequence). V lost 4 bases to trimming and J lost 0 bases; unmatched junction nucleotides: 4. The CDR3 runs 16 residues. The CDR3 nucleotides read TGTGCCAGCAGCTGGACAGGGGCGATCTCCTACAATGAGCAGTTCTTC. Translating gives CASSWTGAISYNEQFF.

The chain combines TRBV7-2 with TRBJ2-3; TRBD1 agrees at 8 bases. Germline V gene lookup returns CDR1 SGHTA and CDR2 FQGNSA. V lost 5 bases to trimming and J lost 2 bases; unmatched junction nucleotides: 6. CDR3 length: 15 residues. The CDR3, as DNA: TGTGCCAGCAGCCTCCCGGGACAGGTCACAGATACGCAGTATTTT. This sequence encodes CASSLPGQVTDTQYF. The full variable domain, in which reference TRBV7-2 and TRBJ2-3 provide the parts outside the CDR3, is GAGVSQSPSNKVTEKGKDVELRCDPISGHTALYWYRQSLGQGLEFLIYFQGNSAPDKSGLPSDRFSAERTGGSVSTLTIQRTQQEDSAVYLCASSLPGQVTDTQYFGPGTRLTVL.

This rearrangement joins TRBV9 to TRBJ2-6, with a weak D call TRBD1 (5 bases). This CDR3 comprises 15 residues. The germline CDR1 and CDR2 sequences are SGDLS and YYNGEE. Trimming cost V 2 bases and J 2 bases, with 8 bases left between them. The CDR3 nucleotides read TGTGCCAGCAGCGTTGGGGCGACTGGGGCCAACGTCCTGACTTTC. Its protein is CASSVGATGANVLTF.

This clone was picked up one time. V usage is TRBV2 and J usage is TRBJ1-2; D gene uncertain. V dropped 2 bases and J dropped 7 bases, with 11 bases sitting between them. This CDR3 region has 13 residues. CDR1 is SNHLY and CDR2 is FYNNEI in the germline V gene. CDR3 sequence reads: CASSEFRGFGYTF. The CDR3 bases are TGTGCCAGCAGTGAATTCCGAGGGTTTGGCTACACCTTC.

This clone has just one count. The chain's CDR3 is CASSLGDYHGYTF. The CDR3 DNA follows: TGTGCCAGCAGCTTAGGGGACTATCATGGCTACACCTTC. The chain links TRBV5-4 to TRBJ1-2, with D maybe TRBD1 (5 bases). V lost 2 bases to trimming and J lost 6 bases, with 11 bases between them. Germline assignment: CDR1 SGHNT and CDR2 YYREEE (reference sequence). The CDR3 runs to 13 residues.

V gene TRBV7-3 combines with J gene TRBJ1-6; D may be TRBD1 (5 bases). Between the trimmed V and J ends, which lost 1 base and 8 bases, there was a span of 9 bases. Germline V lookup: CDR1 SGHTA, CDR2 FQGTGA. The CDR3 is made up of 14 amino acids. This CDR3 reads CASSLSQGYSPLHF. The CDR3 nucleotides read TGTGCCAGCAGCTTAAGCCAGGGATATTCACCCCTCCACTTT.

The J gene is TRBJ2-3, the V gene TRBV19, with D perhaps matching TRBD1 (5 bases). CDR1 LNHDA and CDR2 SQIVND come from the germline V gene (reference sequence). The V end lost 7 bases, the J end lost 4 bases, and 15 bases lay between the germline ends. CDR3 length: 14 amino acids. CDR3 region: CASTGLPRADTQYF. CDR3 sequence (DNA): TGTGCCAGTACAGGGCTACCCCGGGCAGATACGCAGTATTTT.

The gene calls are TRBV28 and TRBJ2-1; no clear D gene. This CDR3 contains 13 residues. Trimming removed 4 bases at V and 8 bases at J, with 12 bases between. Per germline, CDR1 MDHEN and CDR2 SYDVKM. This chain's CDR3 is CASSSGSTDEQFF. DNA of the CDR3: TGTGCCAGCAGTTCGGGTAGTACGGATGAGCAGTTCTTC.

This clone has a single count. The chain employs TRBV27 and TRBJ2-6, with D hard to call. V gave up 2 bases and J gave up 0 bases, with 14 bases separating them. CDR3 length equals 18 residues. Germline V gene data show CDR1 as MNHEY and CDR2 as SMNVEV (reference sequence). CDR3 nucleotide sequence: TGTGCCAGCAGTTTAAACGCCAGATACCTCTCTGGGGCCAACGTCCTGACTTTC. It encodes CASSLNARYLSGANVLTF.

This clone was detected only once. J is TRBJ1-4 and V is TRBV2; D gene uncertain. The CDR3 spans 14 residues. The V gene's germline CDR1 is SNHLY and CDR2 FYNNEI. With 4 bases removed from V and 6 bases from J, the gap between germline ends came to 12 bases. DNA for the CDR3: TGTGCCAGCAGTGTGGGCCCTGGGCATGAAAAACTGTTTTTT. Translating it yields CASSVGPGHEKLFF.

This rearrangement joins TRBV30 to TRBJ2-7; 8 bases map to TRBD1. The CDR3 totals 13 residues. The J segment lost 4 bases and the V segment lost 2 bases, leaving 4 bases of the junction unmatched. Germline V CDR1 and CDR2: GTSNPN, SVGIG (reference sequence). CDR3 residues: CAWSTTGEYEQYF. CDR3 DNA sequence: TGTGCCTGGAGTACGACAGGGGAGTACGAGCAGTACTTC.

This clone has only one observation. V is TRBV11-2 and J is TRBJ1-3; D ambiguous. The ends were cut back, 4 bases at V and 0 bases at J, with 16 bases in the middle. Germline CDR1 is SGHAT and CDR2 is FQNNGV. This CDR3 has 17 amino acids. Here the CDR3 DNA reads TGTGCCAGCAGCTCCGCTTTCACCGGGTCCTCTGGAAACACCATATATTTT. Amino acids: CASSSAFTGSSGNTIYF.

The V and J genes are TRBV27 and TRBJ1-2, with a weak D call TRBD1 (5 bases). The ends were cut back, 9 bases at V and 3 bases at J, with 14 bases in the middle. The CDR3 is 13 residues long. Per germline, CDR1 MNHEY and CDR2 SMNVEV (reference sequence). Written as DNA, the CDR3 is TGTGCCAGTACGACAGAAGCAGACTATGGCTACACCTTC. Translation: CASTTEADYGYTF.

The chain joins TRBV19 to TRBJ2-2; perhaps TRBD2 as D (5 bases). The germline V and J ends were trimmed by 7 bases and 7 bases, with 16 bases remaining between them. The CDR3 spans 14 residues. In germline, CDR1 is LNHDA, CDR2 SQIVND (reference sequence). The CDR3 DNA sequence: TGTGCCAGTATGTGGGGAGATGGAAACGGGGAGCTGTTTTTT. It translates to CASMWGDGNGELFF. The full variable domain, its missing parts supplied by reference TRBV19 and TRBJ2-2, is DGGITQSPKYLFRKEGQNVTLSCEQNLNHDAMYWYRQDPGQGLRLIYYSQIVNDFQKGDIAEGYSVSREKKESFPLTVTSAQKNPTAFYLCASMWGDGNGELFFGEGSRLTVL.

The J gene is TRBJ1-1, the V gene TRBV9; no firm D call. The CDR3 has 13 amino acids. Trimming stripped 0 bases from V and 5 bases from J, with 8 bases between. Per germline, CDR1 SGDLS and CDR2 YYNGEE. CDR3 nucleotide sequence: TGTGCCAGCAGCGTAGGAGCCCGAACTGAAGCTTTCTTT. Protein product: CASSVGARTEAFF. The whole variable domain, remainder taken from reference TRBV9 and TRBJ1-1, is DSGVTQTPKHLITATGQRVTLRCSPRSGDLSVYWYQQSLDQGLQFLIQYYNGEERAKGNILERFSAQQFPDLHSELNLSSLELGDSALYFCASSVGARTEAFFGQGTRLTVV.